These 18 T cell receptor beta chains came from one sample sequenced in a study of blood T cells in healthy people across ages. A second 7 to 11 cycle PCR used barcoded and J-beta primers. Via MiXCR, TCRdb re-called the 5' RACE reads, giving one row per CDR3 protein. The table has around 1.7 million distinct CDR3 sequences, roughly 30% seen once. Sequencing was done on a sample of blood. Every receptor here comes from a woman between 25 and 40 years old in good health.

The chain has TRBV27 and TRBJ2-1, with D perhaps matching TRBD2 (6 bases). The CDR3 has 13 residues. V shed 7 bases and J shed 6 bases, with 13 bases lying between them. Germline values: CDR1 MNHEY, CDR2 SMNVEV (reference sequence). CDR3 coding DNA: TGTGCCAGCAAAGGTACGGGAGTCAATGAGCAGTTCTTC. This translates into CASKGTGVNEQFF.

This chain uses TRBV6-2 or TRBV6-3 with TRBJ2-1; tentative D call: TRBD2 (7 bases). The end of the DNA fits TRBJ2-7 better, so the J call may be wrong. Germline loops: CDR1 MNHEY, CDR2 SVGEGT. This CDR3 region has 16 residues. The CDR3 sequence: CASSYSGGPSYNEQYF. In DNA form, the CDR3 reads TGTGCCAGCAGTTACTCGGGGGGGCCCTCCTACAATGAGCAGTACTTC.

This rearrangement joins TRBV7-9 to TRBJ2-5; 7 bases align to TRBD1. The CDR3 length is 14 residues. The germline V gene encodes CDR1 SEHNR and CDR2 FQNEAQ (reference sequence). J was trimmed by 4 bases and V by 5 bases; bases with no gene match: 7. This chain's CDR3 is CASSPRGQRETQYF. In DNA, the CDR3 is TGTGCCAGCAGCCCGAGGGGACAGCGAGAGACCCAGTACTTC. Based on the CDR3 plus reference TRBV7-9 and TRBJ2-5, the full variable domain is DTGVSQNPRHKITKRGQNVTFRCDPISEHNRLYWYRQTLGQGPEFLTYFQNEAQLEKSRLLSDRFSAERPKGSFSTLEIQRTEQGDSAMYLCASSPRGQRETQYFGPGTRLLVL.

This clonotype came up many times. V is TRBV18 and J is TRBJ2-7, with 9 bases fitting TRBD1. J was trimmed by 6 bases and V by 5 bases; bases with no gene match: 5. CDR1 KGHSH and CDR2 LQKENI come from the germline V gene. The CDR3 loop spans 13 amino acids. As DNA, the CDR3 is TGTGCCAGCTCAGGGGACAGGGATCGCGAGCAGTACTTC. Residues: CASSGDRDREQYF.

This clonotype showed up just a few times. V usage is TRBV19 and J usage is TRBJ1-2; no clear D. The CDR3 loop spans 11 amino acids. With 5 bases removed from V and 8 bases from J, the gap between germline ends came to 9 bases. The germline CDR1 and CDR2 sequences are LNHDA and SQIVND (reference sequence). The DNA for the CDR3 is TGTGCCAGTAGTCGGGGTTTCGGCTACACCTTC. It yields the protein CASSRGFGYTF.

This clonotype has a count of ten or more. The V gene is TRBV4-1, the J gene TRBJ2-5, with 11 bases matching TRBD2. Trimming took 1 base from V and 2 from J; bases not matched to a gene: 6. Germline V gene lookup returns CDR1 MGHRA and CDR2 YSYEKL. The length of the CDR3 is 17 residues. CDR3 amino acids: CASSQALTSGGQETQYF. DNA of the CDR3: TGCGCCAGCAGCCAAGCTCTTACTAGCGGGGGACAAGAGACCCAGTACTTC.

This chain links TRBV20-1 with TRBJ2-1; TRBD1 might be the D (6 bases). Germline loops: CDR1 DFQATT, CDR2 SNEGSKA (reference sequence). The CDR3 is made up of 14 amino acids. The V gene lost 3 bases and the J gene lost 7 bases, with 16 bases spanning the gap. CDR3 in DNA: TGCAGTGCTAGGTGGACAGCAGGAGATAATGAGCAGTTCTTC. It yields the protein CSARWTAGDNEQFF.

As regards this clonotype: This may arise from a read error, as a much more abundant clone is one base away. This chain uses TRBV9 with TRBJ2-1; 7 bases match TRBD2. Germline CDR1 is SGDLS and CDR2 is YYNGEE. The CDR3 length is 16 residues. The CDR3 protein is CACSQPSGEMYNEQFF. DNA for the CDR3: TGTGCCTGCAGCCAGCCGAGCGGGGAGATGTACAATGAGCAGTTCTTC.

This clonotype was counted once. The chain couples TRBV24-1 to TRBJ2-2; 9 positions match TRBD1. Germline V gene sequence: CDR1 KGHDR, CDR2 SFDVKD. The V segment lost 10 bases and the J segment 0 bases; nucleotides outside the gene matches: 2. The CDR3 sequence is 14 residues long. CDR3: CATQGAANTGELFF. The CDR3 DNA reads TGTGCCACACAGGGGGCAGCGAACACCGGGGAGCTGTTTTTT.

In its sample, this clonotype was seen many times. This chain links TRBV7-2 with TRBJ2-6, with D perhaps TRBD1 or TRBD2 (5 bases each). Trimming stripped 5 bases from V and 0 bases from J, with 14 bases between. Per germline, CDR1 SGHTA and CDR2 FQGNSA. The CDR3 loop spans 17 amino acids. The CDR3 here is CASSQRDGRSGANVLTF. Here the CDR3 DNA reads TGTGCCAGCAGCCAACGGGACGGCCGCTCTGGGGCCAACGTCCTGACTTTC.

The V call is TRBV25-1, the J call TRBJ1-2, with a tentative D call TRBD1 (5 bases). V was cut by 3 bases and J by 6 bases, with 14 bases left in between. CDR3 length: 14 residues. The germline gives CDR1 MGHDK, CDR2 SYGVNS. CDR3 sequence reads: CASSDPARGHGYTF. CDR3 DNA: TGTGCCAGCAGTGACCCCGCGAGGGGCCATGGCTACACCTTC.

This clonotype was seen many times. The chain recombines TRBV18 with TRBJ2-7; 9 nucleotides line up with TRBD2. The CDR3 extends over 15 amino acids. V dropped 5 bases and J dropped 0; count of bases not matched to a gene: 5. The germline V gene encodes CDR1 KGHSH and CDR2 LQKENI. The CDR3 sequence: CASSGPAGGSYEQYF. The DNA of the CDR3 is TGTGCCAGCTCAGGACCAGCGGGGGGCTCCTACGAGCAGTACTTC.

This clonotype was picked up a small number of times. The chain recombines TRBV20-1 with TRBJ2-1, with 11 bases that match TRBD2. With V trimmed by 1 base and J by 8 bases, 13 bases remained unmatched. The germline gives CDR1 DFQATT, CDR2 SNEGSKA (reference sequence). This CDR3 contains 17 residues. As DNA, the CDR3 is TGCAGTGCTAGAGGCGGGACTAGCGGCCGGATTGGCTATGAGCAGTTCTTC. As protein: CSARGGTSGRIGYEQFF.

In its sample, this clonotype was seen a few times. The V gene is TRBV3-1, the J gene TRBJ2-2; maybe TRBD2 (5 bases). This CDR3 is 15 amino acids long. Trimming left V 4 bases short and J 3 bases short, with 12 bases between. Looked up from germline, CDR1 is LGHDT and CDR2 is YNNKEL (reference sequence). CDR3 in amino acids: CASSLGRADTGELFF. Here the CDR3 DNA reads TGTGCCAGCAGCCTAGGTCGAGCGGACACCGGGGAGCTGTTTTTT.

The chain is built from TRBV4-3 and TRBJ2-1, with TRBD2 as a possible D gene (6 bases). With 0 bases removed from V and 5 bases from J, the gap between germline ends came to 17 bases. CDR3 length: 17 residues. CDR1 LGHNA and CDR2 YSLEER come from the germline V gene. CDR3 DNA: TGCGCCAGCAGCCAAGATGCGGGACGAACGACCAACAATGAGCAGTTCTTC. This translates into CASSQDAGRTTNNEQFF.

This clonotype was recorded a few times. This chain uses TRBV7-9 with TRBJ1-1, with 7 positions matching TRBD1. V shed 5 bases, J shed 8 bases, and the junction held 8 bases outside the gene matches. The CDR3 runs to 13 residues. CDR1 and CDR2 from the germline V gene are SEHNR and FQNEAQ (reference sequence). CDR3 amino acids: CASSARDSLEAFF. CDR3 DNA: TGTGCCAGCAGCGCCCGGGACAGCTTAGAAGCTTTCTTT.

There are many counts of this clonotype. This chain joins TRBV7-2 and TRBJ2-5; no firm D call. This CDR3 is built from 13 residues. CDR1 and CDR2 (germline): SGHTA, FQGNSA. V was pared by 0 bases and J by 5 bases, with 7 bases between. This chain's CDR3 is CASSLAKEETQYF. CDR3 DNA sequence: TGTGCCAGCAGCTTAGCGAAAGAGGAGACCCAGTACTTC.

This clonotype was seen many times. This chain links TRBV12-3 or TRBV12-4 with TRBJ2-7; tentative D call: TRBD2 (5 bases). V lost 6 bases and J 2 bases, leaving 11 bases between the germline ends. CDR3 size: 13 residues. CDR3 DNA: TGTGCCAGCAGCCACCCGGGGACCTACGAGCAGTACTTC. Translation gives CASSHPGTYEQYF.